Presented here are 27 T cell receptor beta chains from one specimen sequenced in a study of control samples from healthy donors and cancer patients. Clones were sequenced by immunoSEQ multiplex PCR, and TCRdb holds only the in-frame ones, with some missing. Among around 160,000 clones, 93% were seen once, and the ten largest hold 5.5% to 7.5%. The sequencing sample was made of blood. The origin of the receptors is a man in his late teens or twenties in good health.

This chain's CDR3 is CASSFPPAPPEAFF. The CDR3 nucleotides read TGTGCCAGCAGTTTTCCCCCAGCCCCGCCTGAAGCTTTCTTT. The chain employs TRBV28 and TRBJ1-1; D gene uncertain. The V and J ends lost 3 bases and 6 bases respectively, with 14 bases between them. The germline V gene encodes CDR1 MDHEN and CDR2 SYDVKM. This CDR3 contains 14 residues.

The CDR3 DNA sequence: TGTGCCAGCGGCCCATCTAGTTATGGCACCGGGGAGCTGTTTTTT. Its translation is CASGPSSYGTGELFF. The chain is built from TRBV9 and TRBJ2-2, with D unclear. This CDR3 region has 15 residues. The germline V and J ends were trimmed by 7 bases and 4 bases, with 17 bases remaining between them. From germline, CDR1 is SGDLS and CDR2 YYNGEE.

The chain carries TRBV3-1 (or the pseudogene TRBV3-2) and TRBJ1-1; D ambiguous. The germline V gene encodes CDR1 LGHDT and CDR2 YNNKEL (reference sequence). The CDR3 contains 12 residues. V shed 1 base and J shed 11 bases, with 11 bases lying between them. CDR3 protein: CASSQGRLRAFF. CDR3 DNA: TGTGCCAGCAGCCAAGGAAGGCTACGGGCTTTCTTT.

The chain couples TRBV15 to TRBJ1-5; unclear D gene. The length of the CDR3 is 15 residues. The germline gives CDR1 LNHNV, CDR2 YYDKDF (reference sequence). The V gene lost 1 base and the J gene lost 0 bases, with 7 bases spanning the gap. The CDR3 region is CATSRGVNSNQPQHF. CDR3 coding DNA: TGTGCCACCAGCAGAGGGGTAAATAGCAATCAGCCCCAGCATTTT.

This clone occurred once. The V and J genes are TRBV6-1 and TRBJ1-5, with TRBD1 matching over 8 bases. The ends lost 2 bases at V and 1 base at J; junction bases unmatched: 1. CDR1 and CDR2 (germline): MNHNS, SASEGT. The CDR3 has 15 residues. The CDR3 protein is CASSERTGSNQPQHF. The CDR3 nucleotides are TGTGCCAGCAGTGAAAGGACAGGGAGCAATCAGCCCCAGCATTTT.

This clone was seen only once. This sequence joins TRBV28 and TRBJ1-2; no clear D gene. V was shortened by 5 bases and J by 6 bases, with 16 bases between the two germline ends. CDR3 length equals 14 residues. Germline CDR1 MDHEN, CDR2 SYDVKM. The CDR3, as DNA: TGTGCCAGCAGTATAGCCGGGAGCGAAAATGGCTACACCTTC. The encoded protein is CASSIAGSENGYTF.

The rearrangement uses TRBV6-1 and TRBJ1-3; 9 bases are shared with TRBD1. This CDR3 has 16 amino acids. Germline values: CDR1 MNHNS, CDR2 SASEGT. The junction had 8 bases not matched to a gene; V was cut back by 2 bases and J by 6 bases. CDR3: CASSEFTGTGINTIYF. The CDR3, as DNA: TGTGCCAGCAGTGAATTCACCGGGACAGGGATAAACACCATATATTTT.

The CDR3 sequence is CASSLYTSTDTQYF. CDR3 DNA sequence: TGTGCCAGCAGCCTATATACTAGCACAGATACGCAGTATTTT. The gene calls are TRBV6-4 and TRBJ2-3, with D hard to call. From germline, CDR1 is MRHNA and CDR2 SNTAGT. Trimming removed 6 bases at V and 0 bases at J, with 10 bases between. The CDR3 loop spans 14 amino acids.

The chain carries TRBV10-2 and TRBJ2-4, with a tentative D call TRBD1 (6 bases). This CDR3 region has 18 residues. V lost 6 bases to trimming and J lost 0 bases, with 21 bases between them. Germline V gives CDR1 WSHSY, CDR2 SAAADI. The CDR3 protein is CASSGHNDQGIAKNIQYF. CDR3 DNA sequence: TGCGCCAGCAGCGGACACAACGACCAGGGGATAGCCAAAAACATTCAGTACTTC.

This rearrangement joins TRBV4-1 to TRBJ2-5, with a tentative D call TRBD2 (6 bases). This CDR3 comprises 15 residues. The V end lost 4 bases, the J end lost 2 bases, and 14 bases lay between the germline ends. Germline V CDR1 and CDR2: MGHRA, YSYEKL. The CDR3 loop is CASSRGAGQQETQYF. In DNA, the CDR3 is TGCGCCAGCAGCCGCGGTGCGGGGCAACAAGAGACCCAGTACTTC.

The chain couples TRBV4-3 to TRBJ1-1, with D perhaps matching TRBD1 (5 bases). The CDR3 runs 18 residues. Germline V gene sequence: CDR1 LGHNA, CDR2 YSLEER. Trimming took 2 bases from V and 4 from J, leaving 23 bases between them. CDR3 region: CASSQLPTDLLGPTEAFF. The CDR3 bases are TGCGCCAGCAGCCAACTCCCCACGGACCTACTGGGGCCCACTGAAGCTTTCTTT.

The CDR3 reads CSVDGGDQETQYF. The DNA of the CDR3 is TGCAGCGTTGATGGCGGAGACCAAGAGACCCAGTACTTC. The genes are TRBV29-1 and TRBJ2-5, with D hard to call. CDR1 SQVTM and CDR2 ANQGSEA come from the germline V gene. V shed 3 bases and J shed 0 bases, with 8 bases lying between them. This CDR3 region has 13 residues.

This clone was recorded once. J is TRBJ2-1 and V is TRBV6-6, with 7 bases aligning to TRBD1. The CDR3 is 15 amino acids. The V gene's germline CDR1 is MNHNY and CDR2 SVGAGI (reference sequence). With V trimmed by 7 bases and J by 3 bases, 9 bases remained unmatched. CDR3 amino acids: CASNPDRVFYNEQFF. The DNA of the CDR3 is TGTGCCAGCAACCCCGACAGGGTCTTCTACAATGAGCAGTTCTTC.

The J gene is TRBJ2-5, the V gene TRBV9; possibly TRBD1 for D (5 bases). CDR3 length: 15 amino acids. The germline CDR1 and CDR2 sequences are SGDLS and YYNGEE. With 3 bases removed from V and 5 bases from J, the gap between germline ends came to 17 bases. The CDR3 protein is CASSAAPGIWETQYF. In DNA form, the CDR3 reads TGTGCCAGCAGCGCGGCCCCAGGGATTTGGGAGACCCAGTACTTC.

The rearrangement uses TRBV11-1 and TRBJ2-3, with D possibly TRBD1 on 7 matching bases. Germline V gives CDR1 SGHAT, CDR2 FQDESV (reference sequence). Trimming pared 2 bases from V and 6 bases from J, leaving 18 bases between. CDR3 length equals 16 residues. This chain's CDR3 is CASSLLAGGGVDTQYF. In nucleotides, the CDR3 is TGTGCCAGCAGCTTACTGGCAGGGGGAGGTGTGGATACGCAGTATTTT.

The genes are TRBV18 and TRBJ1-1, with D possibly TRBD1 on 5 matching bases. This CDR3 is 13 amino acids long. Germline V gene sequence: CDR1 KGHSH, CDR2 LQKENI. V was shortened by 5 bases and J by 0 bases, with 7 bases between the two germline ends. The CDR3 region is CASSTTVNTEAFF. For the CDR3, the DNA is TGTGCCAGCTCAACGACAGTGAACACTGAAGCTTTCTTT.

J is TRBJ1-2 and V is TRBV12-5; D possibly corresponds to TRBD1 (5 bases). With 3 bases removed from V and 1 base from J, the gap between germline ends came to 6 bases. This CDR3 region has 13 residues. The germline V gene has CDR1 LGHNT and CDR2 FRNRAP. This CDR3 is CASGFGGNYGYTF. DNA of the CDR3: TGTGCTAGTGGTTTCGGGGGTAACTATGGCTACACCTTC.

The V and J genes are TRBV11-3 and TRBJ1-3; D remains ambiguous. Germline CDR1 reads SGHNT; CDR2 reads YENEEA. V gave up 2 bases and J gave up 3 bases, with 5 bases separating them. The CDR3 has 13 residues. In nucleotides, the CDR3 is TGTGCCAGCAGCTTATTCGATGGAAACACCATATATTTT. Translated, it gives CASSLFDGNTIYF. The full variable domain, rest sourced from reference TRBV11-3 and TRBJ1-3, is EAGVVQSPRYKIIEKKQPVAFWCNPISGHNTLYWYLQNLGQGPELLIRYENEEAVDDSQLPKDRFSAERLKGVDSTLKIQPAELGDSAVYLCASSLFDGNTIYFGEGSWLTVV.

This clone has just a few counts. The same CDR3 is also encoded by other DNA sequences in this sample. The chain uses TRBV7-2 and TRBJ1-2; no firm D call. CDR3 length: 13 residues. Germline CDR1 reads SGHTA; CDR2 reads FQGNSA. Trimming pared 1 base from V and 7 bases from J, leaving 10 bases between. The CDR3 DNA reads as TGTGCCAGCAGCTTAGACGAAGGTTTTGGCTACACCTTC. It specifies CASSLDEGFGYTF.

This clone was seen a single time. The chain is built from TRBV5-1 and TRBJ1-1, with a weak D call TRBD1 (6 bases). This CDR3 contains 14 residues. The germline V gene has CDR1 SGHRS and CDR2 YFSETQ. V was shortened by 2 bases and J by 4 bases, with 12 bases between the two germline ends. This chain's CDR3 is CASSLWGPSTEAFF. CDR3 DNA: TGCGCCAGCAGCTTATGGGGGCCTAGCACTGAAGCTTTCTTT. The whole variable domain, filled in from reference TRBV5-1 and TRBJ1-1, reads KAGVTQTPRYLIKTRGQQVTLSCSPISGHRSVSWYQQTPGQGLQFLFEYFSETQRNKGNFPGRFSGRQFSNSRSEMNVSTLELGDSALYLCASSLWGPSTEAFFGQGTRLTVV.

This clone was counted once. The rearrangement joins TRBV29-1 to TRBJ1-1; D is ambiguous. CDR3 length equals 13 residues. CDR1 SQVTM and CDR2 ANQGSEA come from the germline V gene. V was cut by 8 bases and J by 5 bases, with 18 bases left in between. This chain's CDR3 is CSSMTGTMTEAFF. The DNA of the CDR3 is TGCAGCTCCATGACTGGTACGATGACTGAAGCTTTCTTT.

V usage is TRBV13 and J usage is TRBJ2-3; D gene ambiguous. Germline loops: CDR1 PRHDT, CDR2 FYEKMQ (reference sequence). The CDR3 is 15 residues long. The V and J ends lost 2 bases and 2 bases respectively, with 11 bases between them. The CDR3 spells CASSLKLGYTDTQYF. CDR3 nucleotide sequence: TGTGCCAGCAGCTTAAAACTCGGGTACACAGATACGCAGTATTTT. The variable domain in full, completed from reference TRBV13 and TRBJ2-3, reads AAGVIQSPRHLIKEKRETATLKCYPIPRHDTVYWYQQGPGQDPQFLISFYEKMQSDKGSIPDRFSAQQFSDYHSELNMSSLELGDSALYFCASSLKLGYTDTQYFGPGTRLTVL.

This sequence joins TRBV29-1 and TRBJ1-4, with D possibly TRBD1 on 5 matching bases. The germline V gene encodes CDR1 SQVTM and CDR2 ANQGSEA. This CDR3 is built from 12 residues. V was shortened by 6 bases and J by 10 bases, with 15 bases between the two germline ends. CDR3 loop: CSVREAGGKLFF. CDR3 DNA: TGCAGCGTCCGAGAGGCTGGGGGAAAACTGTTTTTT. Full variable domain (outside the CDR3, taken from reference TRBV29-1 and TRBJ1-4): SAVISQKPSRDICQRGTSLTIQCQVDSQVTMMFWYRQQPGQSLTLIATANQGSEATYESGFVIDKFPISRPNLTFSTLTVSNMSPEDSSIYLCSVREAGGKLFFGSGTQLSVL.

CDR3 sequence (DNA): TGTGCCAGCAGCTTGCTGGGGACCATGAACACTGAAGCTTTCTTT. Amino acids: CASSLLGTMNTEAFF. V and J are TRBV5-6 and TRBJ1-1, with D perhaps TRBD1 (5 bases). Germline V gives CDR1 SGHDT, CDR2 YYEEEE. CDR3 length: 15 amino acids. Trimming cost V 1 base and J 0 bases, with 10 bases left between them.

The V gene is TRBV2, the J gene TRBJ1-1, with a weak D call TRBD1 (6 bases). Germline CDR1 SNHLY, CDR2 FYNNEI. V lost 8 bases, J lost 1 base, and 17 bases lay in between. The CDR3 has 15 residues. CDR3 amino acids: CASSPLAQGNTEAFF. The CDR3 region has the DNA TGTGCCAGCTCCCCCTTAGCACAGGGGAACACTGAAGCTTTCTTT.

The chain carries TRBV24-1 and TRBJ1-6, with a weak D call TRBD1 (6 bases). CDR1 and CDR2 (germline): KGHDR, SFDVKD. Deletions cut 9 bases from V and 3 bases from J, with 11 bases between. This CDR3 is 14 amino acids long. CDR3 region: CATQGPDYNSPLHF. The CDR3 DNA reads TGTGCCACCCAGGGGCCCGACTATAATTCACCCCTCCACTTT.

DNA for the CDR3: TGCAGCGGGACGGGACCGAGCTACGAGCAGTACTTC. Its protein product is CSGTGPSYEQYF. The rearrangement joins TRBV29-1 to TRBJ2-7; D may be TRBD1 or TRBD2 (5 bases each). Trimming cost V 7 bases and J 3 bases, with 13 bases left between them. This CDR3 spans 12 amino acids. Germline CDR1 reads SQVTM; CDR2 reads ANQGSEA.